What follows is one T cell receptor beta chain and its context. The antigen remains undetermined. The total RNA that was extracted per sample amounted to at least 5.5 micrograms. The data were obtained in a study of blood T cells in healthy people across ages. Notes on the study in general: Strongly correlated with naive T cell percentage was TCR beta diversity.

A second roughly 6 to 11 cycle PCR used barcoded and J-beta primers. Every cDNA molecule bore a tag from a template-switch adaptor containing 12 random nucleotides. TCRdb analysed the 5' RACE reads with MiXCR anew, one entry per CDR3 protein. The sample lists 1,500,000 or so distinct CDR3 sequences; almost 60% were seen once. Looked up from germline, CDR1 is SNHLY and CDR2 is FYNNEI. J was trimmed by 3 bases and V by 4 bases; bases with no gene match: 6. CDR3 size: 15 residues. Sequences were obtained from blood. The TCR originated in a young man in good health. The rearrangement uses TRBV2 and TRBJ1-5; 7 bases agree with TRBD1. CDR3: CASSGGQDYNQPQHF. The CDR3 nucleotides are TGTGCCAGCAGTGGAGGACAGGACTACAATCAGCCCCAGCATTTT.